These 2 T cell receptor beta chains came from one sample sequenced in a study of PD-L1 blockade in urothelial cancer. Specified time point: pretreatment peripheral blood. TCRdb's copy holds only in-frame clones and misses some; the assay was immunoSEQ multiplex PCR. The table records 130,000 or so clones, 84% of them present only once. The starting material was PBMCs, obtained around atezolizumab (anti-PD-L1) treatment. Every receptor here comes from a man aged 50 to 59 with urothelial cancer.

This chain connects TRBV7-6 to TRBJ1-2, with a possible D match to TRBD1 (6 bases). This CDR3 contains 15 residues. Germline assignment: CDR1 SGHVS and CDR2 FNYEAQ. V was cut by 3 bases and J by 4 bases, with 15 bases left in between. The CDR3 nucleotides are TGTGCCAGCAGCTTTAAACCAGGGGTAATCTATGGCTACACCTTC. Amino acid sequence: CASSFKPGVIYGYTF.

The chain has TRBV28 and TRBJ2-7; D possibly corresponds to TRBD2 (6 bases). The V gene's germline CDR1 is MDHEN and CDR2 SYDVKM. The CDR3 contains 14 residues. Trimming shortened V by 2 bases and J by 2 bases, and 10 bases separated the two germline ends. The CDR3: CASSLRGKAYEQYF. In nucleotides, the CDR3 is TGTGCCAGCAGTTTACGCGGGAAAGCCTACGAGCAGTACTTC.